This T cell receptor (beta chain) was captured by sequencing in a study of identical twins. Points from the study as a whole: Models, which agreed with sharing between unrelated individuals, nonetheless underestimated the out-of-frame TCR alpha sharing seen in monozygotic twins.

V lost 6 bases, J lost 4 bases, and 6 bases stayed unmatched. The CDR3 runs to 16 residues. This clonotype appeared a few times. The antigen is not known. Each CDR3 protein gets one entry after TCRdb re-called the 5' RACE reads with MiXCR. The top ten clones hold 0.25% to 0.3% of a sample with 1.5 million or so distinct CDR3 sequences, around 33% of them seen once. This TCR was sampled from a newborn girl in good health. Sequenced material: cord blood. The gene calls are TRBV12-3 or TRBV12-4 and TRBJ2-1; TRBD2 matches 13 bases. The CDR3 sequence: CASSPKGLAGYNEQFF. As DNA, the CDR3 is TGTGCCAGCAGCCCCAAGGGACTAGCGGGGTACAATGAGCAGTTCTTC.